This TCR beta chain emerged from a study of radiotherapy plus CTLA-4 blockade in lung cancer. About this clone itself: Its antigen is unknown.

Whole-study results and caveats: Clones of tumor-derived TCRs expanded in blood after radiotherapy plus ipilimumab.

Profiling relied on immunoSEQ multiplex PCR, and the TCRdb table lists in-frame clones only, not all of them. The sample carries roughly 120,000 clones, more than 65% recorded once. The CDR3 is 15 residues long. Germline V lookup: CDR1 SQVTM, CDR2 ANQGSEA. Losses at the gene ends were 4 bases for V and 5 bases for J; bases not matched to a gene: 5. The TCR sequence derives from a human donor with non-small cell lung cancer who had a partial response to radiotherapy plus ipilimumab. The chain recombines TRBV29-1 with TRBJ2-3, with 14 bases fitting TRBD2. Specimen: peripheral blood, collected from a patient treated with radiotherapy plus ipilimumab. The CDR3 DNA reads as TGCAGCGTTGGCAGACTAGCGGGAGGGGAAGATACGCAGTATTTT. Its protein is CSVGRLAGGEDTQYF.